What follows are 20 T cell receptor beta chains derived from one specimen sequenced in a study of blood T cell repertoires in COVID-19. Generated by immunoSEQ multiplex PCR, the TCRdb table keeps only in-frame clones and is missing some. The top ten hold around 0.92% of the sample, which has about half a million clones, roughly 89% seen once. The sample consisted of peripheral blood. These TCRs come from a man aged 18-30 years with COVID-19, enrolled during active disease.

On this clone itself: This same CDR3 is encoded by further DNA sequences in the sample. The CDR3 loop reads CASSLGGRGTDTQYF. DNA for the CDR3: TGTGCCAGCAGTTTAGGTGGGAGGGGCACAGATACGCAGTATTTT. This sequence joins TRBV28 and TRBJ2-3; 7 bases line up with TRBD2. This CDR3 has 15 residues. Germline V gene sequence: CDR1 MDHEN, CDR2 SYDVKM. V lost 2 bases and J lost 1; bases outside the gene matches: 3.

This clone was counted once. The V call is TRBV5-3, the J call TRBJ2-3, with D hard to call. TRBV5-3 carries the ORF label, with uncertain function. The V and J ends lost 0 bases and 2 bases respectively, with 13 bases between them. This CDR3 has 16 residues. CDR3 in DNA: TGTGCCAGAAGCTTGGAGCGAACTACGCACACAGATACGCAGTATTTT. This encodes CARSLERTTHTDTQYF.

The rearrangement uses TRBV6-5 and TRBJ1-6; perhaps TRBD1 as D (5 bases). This CDR3 contains 12 residues. Germline CDR1 and CDR2: MNHEY and SVGAGI. Trimming shortened V by 7 bases and J by 12 bases, and 13 bases separated the two germline ends. CDR3 DNA sequence: TGTGCCAGCACGGGGGGGACCGAACCCCTCCACTTT. It yields the protein CASTGGTEPLHF.

The count of this clone is one. The chain recombines TRBV5-4 with TRBJ2-5; TRBD2 aligns across 8 bases. The CDR3 is 14 residues long. V lost 3 bases and J lost 2; bases outside the gene matches: 3. CDR1 SGHNT and CDR2 YYREEE come from the germline V gene (reference sequence). The CDR3 DNA sequence: TGTGCCAGCAGCTCGCCGGGAGGGCAAGAGACCCAGTACTTC. Translating it yields CASSSPGGQETQYF.

This rearrangement joins TRBV10-3 to TRBJ2-1, with D possibly TRBD2 on 5 matching bases. With 6 bases removed from V and 0 bases from J, the gap between germline ends came to 9 bases. Germline V lookup: CDR1 ENHRY, CDR2 SYGVKD. The CDR3 spans 14 residues. CDR3 sequence (DNA): TGTGCCATCAGCCCTACTAGCTCCTACAATGAGCAGTTCTTC. Translated: CAISPTSSYNEQFF.

The rearrangement joins TRBV9 to TRBJ1-4, with D possibly matching TRBD1 (5 bases). This CDR3 contains 14 residues. Trimming left V 10 bases short and J 2 bases short, with 15 bases between. Germline loops: CDR1 SGDLS, CDR2 YYNGEE. CDR3 DNA sequence: TGTGCCCATATTGGGGGACTGACTAATGAAAAACTGTTTTTT. Protein: CAHIGGLTNEKLFF.

The chain uses TRBV2 and TRBJ2-1, with 13 positions matching TRBD2. The germline gives CDR1 SNHLY, CDR2 FYNNEI. CDR3 length: 15 residues. V was clipped by 6 bases and J by 6 bases; unmatched bases: 5. The CDR3 is CASSVLAGGANEQFF. CDR3 coding DNA: TGTGCCAGCAGCGTACTAGCGGGGGGGGCCAATGAGCAGTTCTTC.

DNA of the CDR3: TGTGCCAGCAGTCGAGGGTCCACCTACGAGCAGTACTTC. Its protein product is CASSRGSTYEQYF. The J gene is TRBJ2-7, the V gene TRBV12-3 or TRBV12-4; tentatively, D is TRBD2 (5 bases). The CDR3 totals 13 residues. V was trimmed by 5 bases and J by 2 bases, leaving 10 bases between them.

Points on this clone: This CDR3 is also generated by other DNA sequences in the sample. V usage is TRBV12-5 and J usage is TRBJ2-3, with D possibly matching TRBD1 (6 bases). Trimming removed 1 base at V and 1 base at J, with 6 bases between. The CDR3 totals 14 residues. From germline, CDR1 is LGHNT and CDR2 FRNRAP. CDR3 DNA: TGTGCTAGTGGTTTGGGGGGGCGCACAGATACGCAGTATTTT. It codes for CASGLGGRTDTQYF.

The chain links TRBV6-5 to TRBJ1-2, with D uncertain. Germline CDR1 is MNHEY and CDR2 is SVGAGI. This CDR3 region has 16 residues. V was shortened by 0 bases and J by 7 bases, with 18 bases between the two germline ends. CDR3 sequence (DNA): TGTGCCAGCAGTTACTCGATTGCGGAGGATCCCGGTGGCTACACCTTC. It translates to CASSYSIAEDPGGYTF.

The chain combines TRBV6-5 with TRBJ1-2; D remains unclear. Trimming removed 7 bases at V and 0 bases at J, with 6 bases between. The CDR3 sequence is 12 residues long. CDR1 and CDR2 (germline): MNHEY, SVGAGI. The CDR3 DNA reads as TGTGCCAGCAAAGACACTAACTATGGCTACACCTTC. Its translation: CASKDTNYGYTF.

V is TRBV7-2 and J is TRBJ2-5; TRBD2 matches 8 bases. V trimming: 2 bases; J trimming: 6 bases; junction bases outside the gene matches: 11. In germline, CDR1 is SGHTA, CDR2 FQGNSA. The CDR3 loop spans 16 amino acids. CDR3 coding DNA: TGTGCCAGCAGCTTATTTCCGGGACTAGTGTCGAAGACCCAGTACTTC. Encoded protein: CASSLFPGLVSKTQYF.

The table lists this clone with a few counts. The chain couples TRBV19 to TRBJ1-5, with no clear D. Germline V gene sequence: CDR1 LNHDA, CDR2 SQIVND (reference sequence). The V end lost 8 bases, the J end lost 7 bases, and 18 bases lay between the germline ends. The CDR3 runs to 14 residues. As DNA, the CDR3 is TGTGCCAGTTTGTCCAACGGTGCGGGACAGCCCCAGCATTTT. This sequence encodes CASLSNGAGQPQHF.

The genes are TRBV12-5 and TRBJ2-2, with D uncertain. Germline V gene lookup returns CDR1 LGHNT and CDR2 FRNRAP. This CDR3 region has 14 residues. Trimming shortened V by 3 bases and J by 1 base, and 6 bases separated the two germline ends. The DNA of the CDR3 is TGTGCTAGTGGTTTAGAGCTGAACACCGGGGAGCTGTTTTTT. It translates to CASGLELNTGELFF.

The chain combines TRBV6-6 with TRBJ1-2; D unclear. This CDR3 has 14 amino acids. The ends were cut back, 7 bases at V and 0 bases at J, with 12 bases in the middle. In germline, CDR1 is MNHNY, CDR2 SVGAGI (reference sequence). CDR3 in amino acids: CASNGILANYGYTF. The DNA of the CDR3 is TGTGCCAGCAACGGGATCTTAGCTAACTATGGCTACACCTTC.

This chain links TRBV6-1 with TRBJ1-2, with D maybe TRBD1 (6 bases). Germline CDR1 is MNHNS and CDR2 is SASEGT. This CDR3 spans 16 amino acids. The germline V and J ends were trimmed by 3 bases and 6 bases, with 20 bases remaining between them. This CDR3 is CASSDPLGRGIHGYTF. The DNA for the CDR3 is TGTGCCAGCAGTGACCCCCTCGGCAGGGGAATCCATGGCTACACCTTC.

V is TRBV11-2 and J is TRBJ2-3; D might be TRBD2 (5 bases). Deletions cut 4 bases from V and 2 bases from J, with 19 bases between. In germline, CDR1 is SGHAT, CDR2 FQNNGV. CDR3 length equals 17 residues. The CDR3 coding sequence is TGTGCCAGCAGCTCCCGGGGTTTATCGACTAACACAGATACGCAGTATTTT. Encoded protein: CASSSRGLSTNTDTQYF.

DNA of the CDR3: TGCAGCGTTCGCCCGGGACAGGGTGGAAACACCATATATTTT. This codes for CSVRPGQGGNTIYF. The genes are TRBV29-1 and TRBJ1-3; TRBD1 agrees at 9 bases. CDR1 is SQVTM, CDR2 ANQGSEA, per germline. The CDR3 has 14 amino acids. With V trimmed by 5 bases and J by 3 bases, 5 bases remained unmatched. Looking up the rest from reference TRBV29-1 and TRBJ1-3 gives the full variable domain: SAVISQKPSRDICQRGTSLTIQCQVDSQVTMMFWYRQQPGQSLTLIATANQGSEATYESGFVIDKFPISRPNLTFSTLTVSNMSPEDSSIYLCSVRPGQGGNTIYFGEGSWLTVV.

V and J are TRBV2 and TRBJ2-7; 10 bases line up with TRBD2. CDR3 length equals 15 residues. V was pared by 6 bases and J by 7 bases, with 12 bases of the junction left unmatched. Germline V CDR1 and CDR2: SNHLY, FYNNEI. Written as DNA, the CDR3 is TGTGCCAGCAGAGCCTCTAGCGGGGGCCAAGGGGAGCAGTACTTC. This encodes CASRASSGGQGEQYF.

V gene TRBV6-5 combines with J gene TRBJ2-7; TRBD1 aligns across 10 bases. The CDR3 contains 15 residues. Germline-derived CDR1 and CDR2 are MNHEY and SVGAGI. Germline trimming cut 5 bases from V and 0 bases from J; bases unmatched to any gene: 4. CDR3: CASSLRDRGSYEQYF. The CDR3 region has the DNA TGTGCCAGCAGTCTTCGGGACAGGGGCTCCTACGAGCAGTACTTC.